The 5 T cell receptor beta chains given below trace back to one sample, sequenced in a study of memory CD4+ T cells and cytomegalovirus serostatus (dated by TCRdb to 2018 to 2020). The library was obtained by the immunoSEQ multiplex PCR assay. TCRdb holds this immuneACCESS table with in-frame rearrangements only. Some clones are missing; in checked studies, unresolved V genes explain under half, and the rest has no known cause. The sample includes tens of thousands of clones, with around four fifths observed a single time. The ten largest clones take up less than 0.65% of the sample. A FACSAria II was used to sort memory CD4+ T cells, defined as single viable CD3+CD4+CD8-CD45RO+ cells. Sequenced input: memory CD4+ T cells from blood. All receptors derive from an adult in good health and CMV-seronegative. Some clones in this sample may be carry-over from other donors' samples.

This clone showed up just a few times. This chain links TRBV21-1 with TRBJ1-5. TRBV21-1 is tagged as a pseudogene. There are 14 residues in the CDR3. CDR3 coding DNA: TGTGCCAGCAGCAAAGTTAGAGGTTGGCAGCCCCAGCATTTT. Amino acid sequence: CASSKVRGWQPQHF.

CDR3 in amino acids: CASSGGTGVEQYF. DNA for the CDR3: TGTGCCAGCAGTGGAGGGACAGGGGTCGAGCAGTACTTC. The V and J genes are TRBV2 and TRBJ2-7; 10 bases fit TRBD1. Per the germline V gene, CDR1 is SNHLY and CDR2 is FYNNEI. The J segment lost 6 bases and the V segment lost 4 bases, leaving 3 bases of the junction unmatched. This CDR3 is built from 13 residues.

The genes are TRBV30 and TRBJ1-3, with TRBD1 as a possible D gene (5 bases). CDR3 length: 15 residues. Germline V lookup: CDR1 GTSNPN, CDR2 SVGIG (reference sequence). Trimming took 4 bases from V and 4 from J, leaving 17 bases between them. CDR3 loop: CAWNIKGAAGNTIYF. DNA for the CDR3: TGTGCCTGGAATATTAAAGGGGCGGCCGGAAACACCATATATTTT.

This clone was seen a handful of times. This sequence joins TRBV4-2 and TRBJ1-1; tentative D call: TRBD1 (6 bases). From germline, CDR1 is LGHNA and CDR2 YNFKEQ. CDR3 length: 14 residues. V lost 5 bases and J lost 1, with 11 bases in between. The CDR3 loop is CASSTPTGNTEAFF. Here the CDR3 DNA reads TGTGCCAGCAGCACTCCGACAGGGAACACTGAAGCTTTCTTT.

The chain has TRBV4-3 and TRBJ2-5, with TRBD2 identical over 9 bases. This CDR3 is 19 amino acids long. Germline assignment: CDR1 LGHNA and CDR2 YSLEER. With V trimmed by 0 bases and J by 0 bases, 11 bases remained unmatched. As DNA, the CDR3 is TGCGCCAGCAGCCAAGAGAGGGACGGAAGCGGGGGGTACCAAGAGACCCAGTACTTC. Translated: CASSQERDGSGGYQETQYF.